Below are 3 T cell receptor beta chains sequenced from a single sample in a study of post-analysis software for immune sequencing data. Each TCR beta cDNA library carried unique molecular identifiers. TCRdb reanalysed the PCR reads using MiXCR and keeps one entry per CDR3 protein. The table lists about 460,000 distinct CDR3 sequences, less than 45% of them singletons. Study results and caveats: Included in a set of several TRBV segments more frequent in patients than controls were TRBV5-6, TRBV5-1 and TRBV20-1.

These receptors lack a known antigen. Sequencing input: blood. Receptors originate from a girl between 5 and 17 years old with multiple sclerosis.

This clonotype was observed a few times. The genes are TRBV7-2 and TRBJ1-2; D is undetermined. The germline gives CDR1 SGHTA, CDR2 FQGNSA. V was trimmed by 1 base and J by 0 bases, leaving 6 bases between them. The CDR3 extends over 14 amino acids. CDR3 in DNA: TGTGCCAGCAGCTTAGTCATAACTAACTATGGCTACACCTTC. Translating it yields CASSLVITNYGYTF.

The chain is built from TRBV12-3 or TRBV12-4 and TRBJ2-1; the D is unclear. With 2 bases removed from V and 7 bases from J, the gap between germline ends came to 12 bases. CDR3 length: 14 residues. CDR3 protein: CASSLTLYENEQFF. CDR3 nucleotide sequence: TGTGCCAGCAGTTTAACTCTATACGAGAATGAGCAGTTCTTC.

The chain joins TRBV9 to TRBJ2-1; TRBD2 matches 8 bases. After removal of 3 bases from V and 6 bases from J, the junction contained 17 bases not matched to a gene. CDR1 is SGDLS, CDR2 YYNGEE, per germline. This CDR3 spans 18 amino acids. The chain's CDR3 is CASSATIRLSGSSNEQFF. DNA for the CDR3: TGTGCCAGCAGCGCAACGATACGACTAAGCGGGAGTTCCAATGAGCAGTTCTTC.